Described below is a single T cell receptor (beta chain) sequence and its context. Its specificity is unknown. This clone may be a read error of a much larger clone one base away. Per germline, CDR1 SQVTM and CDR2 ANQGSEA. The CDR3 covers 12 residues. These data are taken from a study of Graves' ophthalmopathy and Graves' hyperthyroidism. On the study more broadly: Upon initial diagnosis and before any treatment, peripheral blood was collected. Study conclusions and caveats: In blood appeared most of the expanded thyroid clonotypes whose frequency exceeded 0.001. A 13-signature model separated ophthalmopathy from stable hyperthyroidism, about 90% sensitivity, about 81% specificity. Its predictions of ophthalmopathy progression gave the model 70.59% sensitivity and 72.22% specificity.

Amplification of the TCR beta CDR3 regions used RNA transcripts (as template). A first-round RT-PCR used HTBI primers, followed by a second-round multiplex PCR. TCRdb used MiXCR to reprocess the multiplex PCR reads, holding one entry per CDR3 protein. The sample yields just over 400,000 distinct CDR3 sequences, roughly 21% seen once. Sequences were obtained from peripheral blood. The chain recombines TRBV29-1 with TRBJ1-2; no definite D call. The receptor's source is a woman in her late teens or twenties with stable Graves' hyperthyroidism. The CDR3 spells CSAESGNYGYSF. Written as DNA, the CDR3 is TGCAGCGCTGAATCGGGGAACTATGGCTACTCCTTC. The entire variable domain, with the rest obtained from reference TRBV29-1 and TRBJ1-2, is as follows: SAVISQKPSRDICQRGTSLTIQCQVDSQVTMMFWYRQQPGQSLTLIATANQGSEATYESGFVIDKFPISRPNLTFSTLTVSNMSPEDSSIYLCSAESGNYGYSFGSGTRLTVV.